The rows below give T cell receptor beta chains drawn from one sample of a study of T cell responses to AZD1222 COVID-19 vaccine. The repertoire was sequenced with immunoSEQ multiplex PCR; TCRdb's copy has only in-frame clones and lacks some. This table has about 140,000 clones, around 92% appearing once. The sequences come from peripheral blood, collected 28 days after the second AZD1222 dose. The source of these receptors is an adult who received the AZD1222 COVID-19 vaccine. The conserved cysteine and the conserved F or W are not part of the CDR3 here. A D gene is named only where the DNA matches it firmly.

>-|TRBJ2-5|TRBV10-3
AISEVYAAGETQY
>TRBD1|TRBJ1-2|TRBV6-5
ASSSGQKYGYT
>TRBD1|TRBJ1-2|TRBV28
ASSTGQGSVDNYGYT
>-|TRBJ2-7|TRBV6-2/TRBV6-3
ASSYEVSGREQY
>-|TRBJ2-2|TRBV9
ASSTLQGGTGELF
>-|TRBJ1-6|TRBV12-3/TRBV12-4
ASRRAGNSPLH
>-|TRBJ1-2|TRBV7-9
ASSFWPNQGEVNYGYT
>-|TRBJ2-7|TRBV28
ASSLDRYEQY
>TRBD1|TRBJ1-2|TRBV18
ASSPDRNYGYT
>-|TRBJ1-1|TRBV3-1/TRBV3-2
ASSQGLDTEAF
>-|TRBJ2-3|TRBV5-1
ASSLAADTQY
>-|TRBJ2-3|TRBV19
ASSSSTTRTDTQY
>TRBD1|TRBJ2-3|TRBV6-5
ASRGQVFETQY
>-|TRBJ2-3|TRBV12-5
ASGQQGADTQY
>-|TRBJ2-1|TRBV6-1
ASSEQKAVYNEQF
>-|TRBJ1-2|TRBV5-6
ASSLVRAGGGYT
>-|TRBJ2-7|TRBV7-3
ASSNNVGYEQY
>TRBD1|TRBJ2-6|TRBV27
ASSSGTGNSGANVLT
>-|TRBJ1-5|TRBV21-1
ASSSNTGTHSHHNQPQH
>-|TRBJ1-4|TRBV7-2
ASSFTRGEKLF
>-|TRBJ2-3|TRBV2
ASSEGVLVPDTQY
>TRBD2|TRBJ2-7|TRBV29-1
SVEGRTSGSYEQY
>-|TRBJ1-2|TRBV6-5
ASSSLGAGTFGYT
>-|TRBJ2-1|TRBV7-6
ASSPPSASGNNEQF
>-|TRBJ1-1|TRBV6-2/TRBV6-3
ASSTSGTTEAF
>TRBD2|TRBJ2-2|TRBV6-7
ASKIGLAGSTGELF
>-|TRBJ2-1|TRBV5-1
ASSWLDPVLYNEQF
>-|TRBJ1-2|TRBV11-2
ASSPPRARGGYT
>TRBD2|TRBJ2-5|TRBV28
ASSSSGDQETQY
>-|TRBJ1-1|TRBV28
ASSLQGSTEAF
>TRBD2|TRBJ2-1|TRBV6-5
ASFPAGASYNEQF
>-|TRBJ1-6|TRBV5-4
ASSFTGSSPLH
>-|TRBJ1-6|TRBV4-3
ASSRSVYNSPLH
>-|TRBJ1-1|TRBV7-2
ASSLDPGTEAF
>-|TRBJ2-1|TRBV7-6
ASSLVVQGTRNEQF
>-|TRBJ2-1|TRBV10-1
ASSEYSFEQF
>-|TRBJ1-2|TRBV19
ASTRGNYGYT
>TRBD2|TRBJ2-7|TRBV29-1
SVERGEGYEQY
>-|TRBJ2-3|TRBV6-5
ASRSTRGTDTQY
>-|TRBJ1-2|TRBV13
ASRQGRSGYT
>TRBD1|TRBJ1-1|TRBV29-1
SVQDRGRMNTEAF
>-|TRBJ1-1|TRBV5-1
ASSLAGTPTEAF
>TRBD1|TRBJ2-1|TRBV6-4
ASAPGTGGNEQF
>-|TRBJ1-6|TRBV3-1/TRBV3-2
ASSQDLVSSYNSPLH
>-|TRBJ1-2|TRBV29-1
SKLTNLGYGYT
>TRBD1|TRBJ2-6|TRBV19
ASNDRAGANVLT
>-|TRBJ1-1|TRBV7-2
ASSLGGTTNTEAF
>-|TRBJ2-2|TRBV6-1
ASSEWAGNTGELF